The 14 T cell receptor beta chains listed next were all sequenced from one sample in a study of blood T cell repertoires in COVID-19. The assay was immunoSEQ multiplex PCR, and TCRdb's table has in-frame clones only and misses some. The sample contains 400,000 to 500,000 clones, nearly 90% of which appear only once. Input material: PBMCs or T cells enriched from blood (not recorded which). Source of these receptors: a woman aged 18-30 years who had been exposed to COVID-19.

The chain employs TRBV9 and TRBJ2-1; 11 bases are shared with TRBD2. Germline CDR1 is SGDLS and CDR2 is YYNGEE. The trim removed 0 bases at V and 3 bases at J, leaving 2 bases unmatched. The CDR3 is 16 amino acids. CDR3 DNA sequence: TGTGCCAGCAGCGTAGTCGGGACTAGCGGCTACAATGAGCAGTTCTTC. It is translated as CASSVVGTSGYNEQFF. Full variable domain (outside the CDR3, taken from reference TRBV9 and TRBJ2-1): DSGVTQTPKHLITATGQRVTLRCSPRSGDLSVYWYQQSLDQGLQFLIQYYNGEERAKGNILERFSAQQFPDLHSELNLSSLELGDSALYFCASSVVGTSGYNEQFFGPGTRLTVL.

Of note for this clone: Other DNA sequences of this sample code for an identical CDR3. Here the CDR3 reads CASSYSGQGGEKLFF. DNA for the CDR3: TGTGCCAGCAGTTATTCAGGACAGGGGGGTGAAAAACTGTTTTTT. The gene calls are TRBV6-5 and TRBJ1-4; 10 nucleotides line up with TRBD1. Germline V gene sequence: CDR1 MNHEY, CDR2 SVGAGI. V shed 3 bases and J 7 bases; nucleotides not matched to a gene: 5. The CDR3 consists of 15 residues.

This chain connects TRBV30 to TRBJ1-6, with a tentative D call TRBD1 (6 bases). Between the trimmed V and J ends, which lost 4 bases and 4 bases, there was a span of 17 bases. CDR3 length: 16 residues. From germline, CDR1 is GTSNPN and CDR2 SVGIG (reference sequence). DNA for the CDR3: TGTGCCTGGAATGTGCCGGGACATGTGTATAATTCACCCCTCCACTTT. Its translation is CAWNVPGHVYNSPLHF.

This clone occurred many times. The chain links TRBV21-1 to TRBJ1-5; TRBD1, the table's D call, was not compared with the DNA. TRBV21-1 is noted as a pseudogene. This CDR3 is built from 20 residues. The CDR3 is CASSKTGKRQGPPIDQPQHF. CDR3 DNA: TGTGCCAGCAGCAAAACGGGGAAGCGACAGGGGCCCCCCATCGACCAGCCCCAGCATTTT.

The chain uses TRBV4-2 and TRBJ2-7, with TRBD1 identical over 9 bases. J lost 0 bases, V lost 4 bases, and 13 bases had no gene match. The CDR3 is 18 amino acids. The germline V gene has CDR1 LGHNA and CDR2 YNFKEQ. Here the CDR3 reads CASSLDRGGGGSSYEQYF. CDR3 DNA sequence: TGTGCCAGCAGCCTGGACAGGGGCGGTGGTGGCAGCTCCTACGAGCAGTACTTC.

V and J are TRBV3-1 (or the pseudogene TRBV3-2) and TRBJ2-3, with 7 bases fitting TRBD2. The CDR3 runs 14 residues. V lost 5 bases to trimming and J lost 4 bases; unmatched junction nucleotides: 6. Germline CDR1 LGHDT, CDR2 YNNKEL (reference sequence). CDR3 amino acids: CASSERGGADTQYF. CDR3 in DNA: TGTGCCAGCAGCGAAAGGGGAGGGGCAGATACGCAGTATTTT.

CDR3 bases: TGTGCCAGCAGCGTAGGACAGGGTCTAGCCAAAAACATTCAGTACTTC. Translation: CASSVGQGLAKNIQYF. The genes are TRBV9 and TRBJ2-4; TRBD1 matches 7 bases. CDR1 is SGDLS and CDR2 is YYNGEE in the germline V gene. With V trimmed by 0 bases and J by 0 bases, 3 bases remained unmatched. CDR3 length: 16 residues. The variable domain in full, with the rest retrieved from reference TRBV9 and TRBJ2-4, is DSGVTQTPKHLITATGQRVTLRCSPRSGDLSVYWYQQSLDQGLQFLIQYYNGEERAKGNILERFSAQQFPDLHSELNLSSLELGDSALYFCASSVGQGLAKNIQYFGAGTRLSVL.

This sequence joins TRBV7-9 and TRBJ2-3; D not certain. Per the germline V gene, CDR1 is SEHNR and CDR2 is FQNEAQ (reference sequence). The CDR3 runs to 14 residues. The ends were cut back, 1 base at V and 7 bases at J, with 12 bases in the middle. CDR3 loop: CASSLERFTHTQYF. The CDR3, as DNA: TGTGCCAGCAGCTTAGAGAGATTTACCCATACGCAGTATTTT.

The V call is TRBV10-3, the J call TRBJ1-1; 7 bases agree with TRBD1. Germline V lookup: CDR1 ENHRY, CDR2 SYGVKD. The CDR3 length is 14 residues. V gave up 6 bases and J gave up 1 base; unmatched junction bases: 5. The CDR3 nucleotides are TGTGCCATCAGCCGGACAGGAGAGAACACTGAAGCTTTCTTT. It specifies CAISRTGENTEAFF.

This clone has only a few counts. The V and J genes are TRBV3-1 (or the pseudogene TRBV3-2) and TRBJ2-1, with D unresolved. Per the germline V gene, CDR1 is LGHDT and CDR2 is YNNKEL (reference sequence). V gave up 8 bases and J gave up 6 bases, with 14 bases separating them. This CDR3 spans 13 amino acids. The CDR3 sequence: CASVHLLTNEQFF. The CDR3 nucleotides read TGTGCCAGCGTTCATCTTCTAACCAATGAGCAGTTCTTC.

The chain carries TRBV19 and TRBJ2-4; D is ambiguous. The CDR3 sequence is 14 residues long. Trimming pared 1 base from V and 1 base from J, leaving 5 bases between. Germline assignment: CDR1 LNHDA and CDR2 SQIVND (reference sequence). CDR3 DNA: TGTGCCAGTAGTATAGGGGCCGCCAAAAACATTCAGTACTTC. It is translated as CASSIGAAKNIQYF.

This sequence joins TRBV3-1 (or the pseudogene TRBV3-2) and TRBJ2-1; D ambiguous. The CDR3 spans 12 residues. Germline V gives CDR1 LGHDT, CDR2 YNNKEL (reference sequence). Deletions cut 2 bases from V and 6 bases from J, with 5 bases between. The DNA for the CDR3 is TGTGCCAGCAGCCAACTAGGCAATGAGCAGTTCTTC. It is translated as CASSQLGNEQFF.

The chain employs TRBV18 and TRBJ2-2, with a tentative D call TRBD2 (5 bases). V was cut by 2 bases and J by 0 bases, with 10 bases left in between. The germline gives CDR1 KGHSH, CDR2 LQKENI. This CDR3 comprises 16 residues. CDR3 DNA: TGTGCCAGCTCACCATTCACAGCGGCGAACACCGGGGAGCTGTTTTTT. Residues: CASSPFTAANTGELFF.

The CDR3 sequence: CASSNSQSPLHF. As DNA, the CDR3 is TGTGCCAGCAGCAACAGCCAATCACCCCTCCACTTT. The genes are TRBV9 and TRBJ1-6; D unclear. With 4 bases removed from V and 10 bases from J, the gap between germline ends came to 9 bases. The CDR3 is 12 residues long. Looked up from germline, CDR1 is SGDLS and CDR2 is YYNGEE.